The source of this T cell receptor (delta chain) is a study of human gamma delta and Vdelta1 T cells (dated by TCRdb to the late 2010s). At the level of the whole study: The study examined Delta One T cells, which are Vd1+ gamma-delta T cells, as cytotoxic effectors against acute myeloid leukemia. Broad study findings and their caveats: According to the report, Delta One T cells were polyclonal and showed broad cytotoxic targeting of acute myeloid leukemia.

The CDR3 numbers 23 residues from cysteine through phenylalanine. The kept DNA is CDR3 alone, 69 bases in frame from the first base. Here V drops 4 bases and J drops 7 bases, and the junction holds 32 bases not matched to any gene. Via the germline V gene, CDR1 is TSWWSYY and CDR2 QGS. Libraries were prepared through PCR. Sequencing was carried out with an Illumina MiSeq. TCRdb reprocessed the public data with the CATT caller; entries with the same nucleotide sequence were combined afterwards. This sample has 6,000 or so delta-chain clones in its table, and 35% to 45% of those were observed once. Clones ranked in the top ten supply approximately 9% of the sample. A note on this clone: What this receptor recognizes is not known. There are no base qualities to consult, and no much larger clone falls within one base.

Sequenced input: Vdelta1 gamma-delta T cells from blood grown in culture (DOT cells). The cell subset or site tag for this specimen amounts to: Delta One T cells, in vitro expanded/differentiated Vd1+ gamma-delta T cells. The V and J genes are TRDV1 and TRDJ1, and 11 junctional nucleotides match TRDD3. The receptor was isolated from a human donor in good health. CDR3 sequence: CALGVTKEAPRGVLGDNSAKLIF. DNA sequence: TGTGCTCTTGGGGTCACGAAGGAGGCTCCCCGGGGGGTACTGGGGGATAATTCGGCTAAACTCATCTTT.